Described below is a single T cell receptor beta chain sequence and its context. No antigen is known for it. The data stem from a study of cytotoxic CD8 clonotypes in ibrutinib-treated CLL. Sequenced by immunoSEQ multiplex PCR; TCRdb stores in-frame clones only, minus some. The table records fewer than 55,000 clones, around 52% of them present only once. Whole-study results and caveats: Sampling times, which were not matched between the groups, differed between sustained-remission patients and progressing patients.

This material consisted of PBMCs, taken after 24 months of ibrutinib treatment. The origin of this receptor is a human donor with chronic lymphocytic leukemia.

The CDR3 DNA reads as TGCGCCAGCAGTGAGTTGCTTGGACAGGGCGGGGATGGCTACACCTTC. It codes for CASSELLGQGGDGYTF. V gene TRBV10-2 combines with J gene TRBJ1-2, with 8 positions matching TRBD1. Germline CDR1 WSHSY, CDR2 SAAADI. The CDR3 has 16 residues. V lost 1 base to trimming and J lost 6 bases; unmatched junction nucleotides: 10.